These 5 T cell receptor beta chains were all obtained from the same sample, sequenced in a study of regulatory T cells in long-lasting Graves disease. Stated time point: newly diagnosed GD, antithyroid drugs for less than 3 months. RNA isolated from PBMCs was used to make the TCR library. Construction of the TCR beta libraries employed iRepertoire HTBI primers in conjunction with Arm-PCR of CDR3 regions. Each CDR3 protein gets one entry after TCRdb re-called the multiplex PCR reads with MiXCR. The sample includes around 420,000 distinct CDR3 sequences, 15% seen only once; the top ten take roughly 8%. This sample was shared with a second study, whose subject was T cells in Graves' hyperthyroidism and ophthalmopathy.

Sequenced material: peripheral blood mononuclear cells (PBMCs), taken at new diagnosis, from a patient treated with antithyroid drugs. Receptors were obtained from a woman in her 40s with Graves disease.

There are many counts of this clonotype. The chain carries TRBV28 and TRBJ1-6; 9 bases map to TRBD1. Trimming removed 5 bases from V and 13 bases from J; junction bases left unmatched: 12. Looked up from germline, CDR1 is MDHEN and CDR2 is SYDVKM. The length of the CDR3 is 15 residues. The CDR3 sequence is CASSLQGALWDPLHF. The CDR3 DNA is TGTGCCAGCAGTCTACAGGGGGCCCTTTGGGATCCCCTCCACTTT. Full variable domain (missing parts from reference TRBV28 and TRBJ1-6): DVKVTQSSRYLVKRTGEKVFLECVQDMDHENMFWYRQDPGLGLRLIYFSYDVKMKEKGDIPEGYSVSREKKERFSLILESASTNQTSMYLCASSLQGALWDPLHFGNGTRLTVT.

On this clonotype itself: A read error may be the cause here, since a much bigger clone is one base away. This chain links TRBV11-2 with TRBJ2-2; 11 nucleotides align to TRBD2. Germline values: CDR1 SGHAT, CDR2 FQNNGV. Trimming removed 3 bases from V and 1 base from J; junction bases left unmatched: 7. The CDR3 sequence is 18 residues long. CDR3 loop: CASSLDLAGGGNTGELFF. For the CDR3, the DNA is TGTGCCAGCAGCTTGGACCTAGCGGGAGGAGGGAACACCGGGGAGCTGTTTTTT.

V gene TRBV6-1 combines with J gene TRBJ2-2; the D gene is possibly TRBD2 (6 bases). The CDR3 contains 14 residues. V shed 8 bases and J shed 7 bases, with 17 bases lying between them. Germline V gives CDR1 MNHNS, CDR2 SASEGT. This CDR3 is CASGGNWAGGELFF. CDR3 DNA sequence: TGTGCCAGCGGGGGGAATTGGGCCGGCGGGGAGCTGTTTTTT.

This clonotype was picked up a small number of times. The genes are TRBV11-2 and TRBJ2-7, with D unresolved. V dropped 7 bases and J dropped 3 bases, with 10 bases sitting between them. The V gene's germline CDR1 is SGHAT and CDR2 FQNNGV. This CDR3 is built from 12 residues. The CDR3 loop is CASTQSGYEQYF. The CDR3 DNA sequence: TGTGCCAGCACCCAATCCGGCTACGAGCAGTACTTC.

The chain is built from TRBV4-2 and TRBJ1-5; 8 nucleotides line up with TRBD1. The CDR3 has 16 residues. V shed 0 bases, J shed 4 bases, and the junction held 5 bases outside the gene matches. From germline, CDR1 is LGHNA and CDR2 YNFKEQ. DNA of the CDR3: TGTGCCAGCAGCCAAGAAGAGGGACAGGCTAATCAGCCCCAGCATTTT. Translating gives CASSQEEGQANQPQHF.